This T cell receptor (beta chain) was recorded in a study of blood T cell repertoires in COVID-19. Study context: The United States, Italy and Spain provided the acute and convalescent COVID-19 samples. From T cells, B-cell-depleted T cells, or PBMCs came the material, which was cDNA or gDNA.

The CDR3 contains 16 residues. V was clipped by 5 bases and J by 8 bases; unmatched bases: 11. Germline V gives CDR1 SGHNT, CDR2 YENEEA. Original data processing: Nucleated cell counts were estimated from reference gene primer amplification. Libraries were prepared by immunoSEQ multiplex PCR; TCRdb keeps only in-frame clonotypes and omits some of them. V, J and clone size are those of that table, while D and trimming were read from the DNA. The sample has almost 85,000 clones; more than 70% are singletons. The TCR was taken from a man older than 75 with active or convalescent COVID-19. This chain links TRBV11-3 with TRBJ2-1; 11 bases are shared with TRBD2. Sequencing was performed on peripheral blood. CDR3 coding DNA: TGTGCCAGCAGCCGCAGACTAGCGGGGACCGCGGATGAGCAGTTCTTC. This translates into CASSRRLAGTADEQFF.